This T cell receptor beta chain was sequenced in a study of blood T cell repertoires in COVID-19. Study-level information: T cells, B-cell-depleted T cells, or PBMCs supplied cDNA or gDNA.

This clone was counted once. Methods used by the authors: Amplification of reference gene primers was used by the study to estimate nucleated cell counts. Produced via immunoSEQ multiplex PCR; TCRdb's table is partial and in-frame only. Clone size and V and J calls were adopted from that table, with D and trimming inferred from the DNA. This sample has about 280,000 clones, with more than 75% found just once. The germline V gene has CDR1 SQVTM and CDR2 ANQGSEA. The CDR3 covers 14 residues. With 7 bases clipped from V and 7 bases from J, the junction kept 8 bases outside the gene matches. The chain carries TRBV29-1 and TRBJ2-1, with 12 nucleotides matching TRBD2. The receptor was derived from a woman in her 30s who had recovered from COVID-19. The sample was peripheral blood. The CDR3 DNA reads TGCAGCGATCCTAGCGGGAGGGCAGGGAATGAGCAGTTCTTC. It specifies CSDPSGRAGNEQFF.